These 21 T cell receptor beta chains were sequenced from one sample in a study of T cells after yellow fever vaccination. Each CDR3 protein is one row after TCRdb ran MiXCR on the 5' RACE reads. This repertoire shows 100,000 to 150,000 distinct CDR3 sequences, roughly 15% found once; its top ten account for roughly 44%. The sequences come from CD8+ T cells sorted from PBMCs, collected 5 days after the yellow fever booster vaccination. The source is a man between 18 and 29 years old who received the YFV17D yellow fever vaccine.

This clonotype was detected a few times. This rearrangement joins TRBV4-3 to TRBJ2-2, with D uncertain. V lost 1 base and J lost 0, with 9 bases in between. Germline V gene lookup returns CDR1 LGHNA and CDR2 YSLEER. The CDR3 is 16 residues long. The CDR3 reads CASSQVERTNTGELFF. The CDR3 DNA sequence: TGCGCCAGCAGCCAAGTCGAGAGAACGAACACCGGGGAGCTGTTTTTT.

A few counts support this clonotype. The chain employs TRBV6-1 and TRBJ2-7, with TRBD1 identical over 10 bases. Germline-derived CDR1 and CDR2 are MNHNS and SASEGT. The length of the CDR3 is 14 residues. Trimming cost V 3 bases and J 6 bases; bases outside gene matches: 5. CDR3 in amino acids: CASSETGQGIEQYV. As DNA, the CDR3 is TGTGCCAGCAGTGAGACGGGACAGGGGATCGAGCAGTACGTC.

The V call is TRBV4-1, the J call TRBJ1-6, with D uncertain. The CDR3 is 15 amino acids. V lost 0 bases to trimming and J lost 15 bases, with 18 bases between them. CDR1 and CDR2 (germline): MGHRA, YSYEKL. The CDR3, as DNA: TGCGCCAGCAGCCAAGATGGGGTGGAAGGCCTGGGCCTCCACTTT. The encoded protein is CASSQDGVEGLGLHF.

This clonotype was recorded at least ten times. The V gene is TRBV4-1, the J gene TRBJ1-1; D gene uncertain. This CDR3 spans 13 amino acids. Trimming took 4 bases from V and 0 from J, leaving 6 bases between them. From germline, CDR1 is MGHRA and CDR2 YSYEKL. This chain's CDR3 is CASSLRMNTEAFF. As DNA, the CDR3 is TGCGCCAGCAGCCTACGGATGAACACTGAAGCTTTCTTT.

This chain joins TRBV12-3 or TRBV12-4 and TRBJ1-1; no firm D call. V lost 9 bases to trimming and J lost 1 base, with 9 bases between them. The CDR3 is made up of 12 amino acids. CDR3 bases: TGTGCCAGTCATGTCGGGAACACTGAAGCTTTCTTT. Residues: CASHVGNTEAFF.

The chain uses TRBV6-2 or TRBV6-3 and TRBJ2-5, with a tentative D call TRBD2 (5 bases). Germline CDR1 reads MNHEY; CDR2 reads SVGEGT. This CDR3 is 14 amino acids long. Trimming pared 6 bases from V and 3 bases from J, leaving 14 bases between. CDR3 sequence: CASRNDYTKETQYF. In nucleotides, the CDR3 is TGTGCCAGCAGAAACGACTACACGAAAGAGACCCAGTACTTC.

This sequence joins TRBV7-6 and TRBJ2-2; 10 positions match TRBD2. Per germline, CDR1 SGHVS and CDR2 FNYEAQ. Unmatched junction bases numbered 11, after V lost 5 bases and J lost 8 bases. The CDR3 is 16 amino acids. For the CDR3, the DNA is TGTGCCAGCAGCCCGTCGGGAGCGGGGGGGCCTGGGGAGCTGTTTTTT. It translates to CASSPSGAGGPGELFF.

The CDR3 sequence is CASSPTAGGLPDTQYF. The DNA for the CDR3 is TGTGCCAGCAGTCCGACGGCGGGGGGGCTTCCAGATACGCAGTATTTT. The rearrangement joins TRBV12-3 or TRBV12-4 to TRBJ2-3, with 9 bases matching TRBD2. This CDR3 has 16 residues. V shed 5 bases, J shed 4 bases, and the junction held 10 bases outside the gene matches.

This clonotype appeared a few times. V is TRBV10-3 and J is TRBJ2-7; D possibly uses TRBD1 or TRBD2 (5 bases each). The CDR3 runs to 12 residues. CDR1 is ENHRY and CDR2 is SYGVKD in the germline V gene. Trimming cost V 8 bases and J 2 bases, with 10 bases left between them. For the CDR3, the DNA is TGTGCCATCGGCGTGGGGGCCTACGAGCAGTACTTC. Its protein product is CAIGVGAYEQYF.

The rearrangement joins TRBV4-1 to TRBJ2-4; D might be TRBD2 (5 bases). CDR3 length: 13 residues. V was trimmed by 8 bases and J by 7 bases, leaving 15 bases between them. Germline V lookup: CDR1 MGHRA, CDR2 YSYEKL. CDR3 bases: TGCGCCAGCTACGACTACACCCAGAACATTCAGTACTTC. Translation gives CASYDYTQNIQYF.

This clonotype was seen a handful of times. V gene TRBV6-5 combines with J gene TRBJ1-5; D is unclear. This CDR3 has 13 residues. Looked up from germline, CDR1 is MNHEY and CDR2 is SVGAGI. V was clipped by 2 bases and J by 3 bases, with 5 bases between them. In nucleotides, the CDR3 is TGTGCCAGCAGTTACGGACCCAATCAGCCCCAGCATTTT. Protein: CASSYGPNQPQHF.

The chain employs TRBV6-2 or TRBV6-3 and TRBJ2-1; TRBD2 aligns across 8 bases. The CDR3 totals 16 residues. J was trimmed by 7 bases and V by 0 bases; bases with no gene match: 8. The germline gives CDR1 MNHEY, CDR2 SVGEGT. In nucleotides, the CDR3 is TGTGCCAGCAGTTACTCGGAGCGGGGGACTGGGAATGAGCAGTTCTTC. Residues: CASSYSERGTGNEQFF.

Only a few counts were recorded for this clonotype. The genes are TRBV6-2 or TRBV6-3 and TRBJ2-7; tentatively, D is TRBD1 or TRBD2 (6 bases each). This CDR3 comprises 14 residues. V was cut by 5 bases and J by 2 bases, with 13 bases left in between. The V gene's germline CDR1 is MNHEY and CDR2 SVGEGT. The CDR3 region is CASSNWRGTYEQYV. DNA for the CDR3: TGTGCCAGCAGTAACTGGAGGGGGACCTACGAGCAGTACGTC.

The chain joins TRBV5-1 to TRBJ2-3, with 9 bases fitting TRBD1. Germline-derived CDR1 and CDR2 are SGHRS and YFSETQ. The CDR3 totals 15 residues. With V trimmed by 4 bases and J by 3 bases, 6 bases remained unmatched. CDR3 protein: CASSATGGYTDTQYF. CDR3 nucleotide sequence: TGCGCCAGCAGCGCCACAGGGGGCTATACAGATACGCAGTATTTT. The full variable domain, completed using reference TRBV5-1 and TRBJ2-3, is KAGVTQTPRYLIKTRGQQVTLSCSPISGHRSVSWYQQTPGQGLQFLFEYFSETQRNKGNFPGRFSGRQFSNSRSEMNVSTLELGDSALYLCASSATGGYTDTQYFGPGTRLTVL.

In its sample, this clonotype was seen a few times. The chain combines TRBV28 with TRBJ2-6, with D possibly matching TRBD2 (5 bases). V was trimmed by 4 bases and J by 0 bases, leaving 10 bases between them. CDR3 length: 16 amino acids. Per germline, CDR1 MDHEN and CDR2 SYDVKM. The CDR3 DNA is TGTGCCAGCAGTTCAGGACTGAACTCTGGGGCCAACGTCCTGACTTTC. It codes for CASSSGLNSGANVLTF. Full variable domain (outside the CDR3, taken from reference TRBV28 and TRBJ2-6): DVKVTQSSRYLVKRTGEKVFLECVQDMDHENMFWYRQDPGLGLRLIYFSYDVKMKEKGDIPEGYSVSREKKERFSLILESASTNQTSMYLCASSSGLNSGANVLTFGAGSRLTVL.

This clonotype was seen more than once but under ten times. The J gene is TRBJ2-7, the V gene TRBV6-1, with D unresolved. Looked up from germline, CDR1 is MNHNS and CDR2 is SASEGT. Trimming removed 6 bases from V and 3 bases from J, with 9 bases in between. The CDR3 is 12 residues long. The CDR3 sequence: CASSEFGYEQYF. CDR3 bases: TGTGCCAGCAGCGAATTTGGCTACGAGCAGTACTTC.

This clonotype was counted only a few times. V is TRBV4-1 and J is TRBJ1-5; 9 bases fit TRBD1. This CDR3 is 13 amino acids long. Germline V gene sequence: CDR1 MGHRA, CDR2 YSYEKL. The J segment lost 5 bases and the V segment lost 10 bases, leaving 6 bases of the junction unmatched. The DNA of the CDR3 is TGCGCCAAAGGGGACAGGGCTCATCAGCCCCAGCATTTT. Its protein product is CAKGDRAHQPQHF.

This clonotype has a handful of counts. V gene TRBV29-1 combines with J gene TRBJ1-1; D not certain. The V gene's germline CDR1 is SQVTM and CDR2 ANQGSEA. V lost 4 bases to trimming and J lost 0 bases, with 9 bases between them. The CDR3 spans 13 residues. The CDR3 sequence: CSVVIGMNTEAFF. In DNA form, the CDR3 reads TGCAGCGTTGTAATTGGGATGAACACTGAAGCTTTCTTT. The full variable domain, with the rest looked up from reference TRBV29-1 and TRBJ1-1, is SAVISQKPSRDICQRGTSLTIQCQVDSQVTMMFWYRQQPGQSLTLIATANQGSEATYESGFVIDKFPISRPNLTFSTLTVSNMSPEDSSIYLCSVVIGMNTEAFFGQGTRLTVV.

The rearrangement links TRBV27 to TRBJ2-1; 9 bases match TRBD1. The CDR3 contains 14 residues. Germline V CDR1 and CDR2: MNHEY, SMNVEV (reference sequence). V lost 5 bases and J lost 4; bases outside the gene matches: 3. The CDR3 nucleotides read TGTGCCAGCAGTCCCGGGACAGGGTACAATGAGCAGTTCTTC. Protein sequence: CASSPGTGYNEQFF.

V is TRBV10-3 and J is TRBJ2-7, with D hard to call. V was clipped by 4 bases and J by 5 bases, with 6 bases between them. This CDR3 is built from 11 residues. Per the germline V gene, CDR1 is ENHRY and CDR2 is SYGVKD. CDR3: CAISVLNEQYF. Written as DNA, the CDR3 is TGTGCCATCAGTGTCTTAAACGAGCAGTACTTC.

The chain's CDR3 is CASSLSPGRGQFF. CDR3 sequence (DNA): TGTGCCAGCAGCCTCTCCCCAGGGCGGGGGCAGTTCTTC. The chain employs TRBV27 and TRBJ2-1; possibly TRBD2 for D (6 bases). The V gene lost 6 bases and the J gene lost 12 bases, with 18 bases spanning the gap. The germline V gene encodes CDR1 MNHEY and CDR2 SMNVEV (reference sequence). This CDR3 is built from 13 residues.